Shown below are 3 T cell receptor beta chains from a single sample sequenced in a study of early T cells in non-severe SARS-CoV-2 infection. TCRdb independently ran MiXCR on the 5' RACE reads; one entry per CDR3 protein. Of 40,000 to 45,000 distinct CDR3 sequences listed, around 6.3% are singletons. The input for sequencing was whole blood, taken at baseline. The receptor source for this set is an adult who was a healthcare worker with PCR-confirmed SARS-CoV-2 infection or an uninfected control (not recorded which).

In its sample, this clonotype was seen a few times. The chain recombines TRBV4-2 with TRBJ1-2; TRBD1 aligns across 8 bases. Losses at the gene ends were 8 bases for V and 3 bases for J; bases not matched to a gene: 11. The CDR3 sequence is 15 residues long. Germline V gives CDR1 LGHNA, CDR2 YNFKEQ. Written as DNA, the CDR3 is TGTGCCAGCTGGGAACCACAGGGGGGAGACTATGGCTACACCTTC. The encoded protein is CASWEPQGGDYGYTF.

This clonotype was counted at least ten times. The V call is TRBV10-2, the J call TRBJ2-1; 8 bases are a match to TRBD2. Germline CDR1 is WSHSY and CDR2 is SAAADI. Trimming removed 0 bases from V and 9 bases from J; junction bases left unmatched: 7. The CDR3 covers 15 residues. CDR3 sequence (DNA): TGCGCCAGCAGTGAGTCTGGGACTAGAGGAGGTGAGCAGTTCTTC. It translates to CASSESGTRGGEQFF.

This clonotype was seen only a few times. CDR3 coding DNA: TGCAGCGTTGCTTCTGGACAGCCGTTCTTC. The encoded protein is CSVASGQPFF. The chain has TRBV29-1 and TRBJ2-1; TRBD1 is a possible D gene (6 bases). The CDR3 loop spans 10 amino acids. V lost 4 bases to trimming and J lost 15 bases, with 13 bases between them. Germline V gene lookup returns CDR1 SQVTM and CDR2 ANQGSEA.